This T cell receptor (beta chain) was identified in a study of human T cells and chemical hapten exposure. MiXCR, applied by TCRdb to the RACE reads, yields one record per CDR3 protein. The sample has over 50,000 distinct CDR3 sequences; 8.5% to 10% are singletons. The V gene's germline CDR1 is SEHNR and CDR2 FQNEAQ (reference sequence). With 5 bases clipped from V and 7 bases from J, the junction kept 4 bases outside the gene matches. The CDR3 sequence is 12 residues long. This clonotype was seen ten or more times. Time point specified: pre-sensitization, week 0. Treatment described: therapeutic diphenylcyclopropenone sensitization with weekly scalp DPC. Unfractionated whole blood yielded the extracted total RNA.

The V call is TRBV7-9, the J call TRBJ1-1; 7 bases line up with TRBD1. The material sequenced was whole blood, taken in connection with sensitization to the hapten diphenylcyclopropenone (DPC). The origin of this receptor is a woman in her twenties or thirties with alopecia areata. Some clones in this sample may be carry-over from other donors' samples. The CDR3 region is CASSQQGREAFF. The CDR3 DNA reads TGTGCCAGCAGCCAACAGGGGCGTGAAGCTTTCTTT.